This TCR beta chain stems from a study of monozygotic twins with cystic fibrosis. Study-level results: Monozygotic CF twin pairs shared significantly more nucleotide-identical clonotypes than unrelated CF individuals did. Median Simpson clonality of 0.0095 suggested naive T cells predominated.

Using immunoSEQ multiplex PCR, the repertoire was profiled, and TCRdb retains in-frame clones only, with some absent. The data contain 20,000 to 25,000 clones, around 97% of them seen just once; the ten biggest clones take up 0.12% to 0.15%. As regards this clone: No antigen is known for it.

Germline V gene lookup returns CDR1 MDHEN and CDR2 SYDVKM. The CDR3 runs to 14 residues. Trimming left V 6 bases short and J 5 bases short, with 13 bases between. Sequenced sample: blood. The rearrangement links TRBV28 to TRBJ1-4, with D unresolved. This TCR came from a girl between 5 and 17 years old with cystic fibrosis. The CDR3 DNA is TGTGCCAGCAGCTATACAGATATAAATGAAAAACTGTTTTTT. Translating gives CASSYTDINEKLFF. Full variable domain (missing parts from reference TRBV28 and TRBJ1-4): DVKVTQSSRYLVKRTGEKVFLECVQDMDHENMFWYRQDPGLGLRLIYFSYDVKMKEKGDIPEGYSVSREKKERFSLILESASTNQTSMYLCASSYTDINEKLFFGSGTQLSVL.